One and the same sample provided the 5 T cell receptor beta chains below, sequenced in a study of T-cell reconstitution after alpha-beta-depleted transplantation in children. Library preparation (for TCRbeta) was performed with unique molecular identifiers. TCRdb re-analysed the PCR reads in MiXCR, keeping a single row per CDR3 protein. The repertoire holds about 340,000 distinct CDR3 sequences, with over 9% as singletons. The source was PBMCs from the stem cell graft donor, collected from the stem cell graft. The receptors derive from a human donor who donated a stem cell graft to a child with acute lymphoblastic leukemia.

Many counts were recorded for this clonotype. The chain is built from TRBV15 and TRBJ2-3, with TRBD2 matching over 7 bases. The germline gives CDR1 LNHNV, CDR2 YYDKDF (reference sequence). This CDR3 comprises 15 residues. Trimming removed 0 bases from V and 2 bases from J; junction bases left unmatched: 2. CDR3 DNA sequence: TGTGCCACCAGCAGAGAGGGGAGGGTCACAGATACGCAGTATTTT. It codes for CATSREGRVTDTQYF.

As DNA, the CDR3 is TGCAGCGTTGTTTTTGGTTTATCCGGGCAAGAGACCCAGTACTTC. Amino acid sequence: CSVVFGLSGQETQYF. The chain has TRBV29-1 and TRBJ2-5; D gene unclear. The CDR3 contains 15 residues. Germline V gene data show CDR1 as SQVTM and CDR2 as ANQGSEA. Between the trimmed V and J ends, which lost 4 bases and 2 bases, there was a span of 17 bases.

The V and J genes are TRBV7-9 and TRBJ1-2; D perhaps matches TRBD1 (6 bases). The V gene lost 8 bases and the J gene lost 3 bases, with 16 bases spanning the gap. This CDR3 is built from 14 residues. Germline CDR1 and CDR2: SEHNR and FQNEAQ (reference sequence). This CDR3 reads CASGGGRADYGYTF. CDR3 bases: TGTGCCAGCGGTGGGGGCAGGGCAGACTATGGCTACACCTTC.

This clonotype was observed a handful of times. The chain employs TRBV11-3 and TRBJ2-6; 8 bases match TRBD1. Germline CDR1 reads SGHNT; CDR2 reads YENEEA. This CDR3 has 19 residues. The ends lost 4 bases at V and 4 bases at J; junction bases unmatched: 15. CDR3: CASSSWTGRGQEGANVLTF. CDR3 nucleotides: TGTGCCAGCAGCTCCTGGACAGGGAGAGGGCAGGAGGGGGCCAACGTCCTGACTTTC.

The table lists this clonotype with many counts. This chain links TRBV7-2 with TRBJ2-1; TRBD2 matches 9 bases. This CDR3 has 15 residues. Germline loops: CDR1 SGHTA, CDR2 FQGNSA. Unmatched junction bases numbered 6, after V lost 0 bases and J lost 9 bases. The CDR3 reads CASSLAQLAGGEQFF. DNA of the CDR3: TGTGCCAGCAGCTTAGCTCAACTAGCGGGCGGTGAGCAGTTCTTC.